The 27 T cell receptor beta chains in this list originate from one sample, sequenced in a study of T-cell reconstitution after alpha-beta-depleted transplantation in children. A TCRbeta library incorporating unique molecular identifiers was prepared. MiXCR was run by TCRdb on the PCR reads, yielding one entry per CDR3 protein. The sample shows 800,000 to 1,000,000 distinct CDR3 sequences, around 30% of them seen only once. The sequenced sample was PBMCs, mostly from graft donor cells, obtained 360 days after TCRalphabeta/CD19-depleted stem cell transplant. These receptors all stem from a boy less than two years old who had a stem cell transplant for SCID, so the T cells may come from the graft donor.

This clonotype was found a few times. This sequence joins TRBV11-2 and TRBJ2-7; tentative D call: TRBD1 (6 bases). Trimming cost V 3 bases and J 7 bases, with 13 bases left between them. The CDR3 runs 13 residues. The V gene's germline CDR1 is SGHAT and CDR2 FQNNGV. CDR3 residues: CASSFLGAWEQYF. CDR3 DNA sequence: TGTGCCAGCAGCTTTTTGGGGGCCTGGGAGCAGTACTTC.

V usage is TRBV10-3 and J usage is TRBJ2-7, with D possibly matching TRBD2 (5 bases). The CDR3 is made up of 14 amino acids. Looked up from germline, CDR1 is ENHRY and CDR2 is SYGVKD. V was pared by 7 bases and J by 2 bases, with 15 bases between. CDR3 loop: CAIKEERAPYEQYF. The CDR3 DNA reads as TGTGCCATCAAGGAAGAGAGGGCCCCCTACGAGCAGTACTTC.

The table lists this clonotype with a few counts. The V call is TRBV2, the J call TRBJ2-7; 7 bases line up with TRBD1. Germline trimming cut 5 bases from V and 2 bases from J; bases unmatched to any gene: 9. Germline assignment: CDR1 SNHLY and CDR2 FYNNEI. CDR3 length equals 15 residues. The CDR3 sequence: CASSNGDRGTYEQYF. CDR3 in DNA: TGTGCCAGCAGTAACGGGGACAGAGGGACCTACGAGCAGTACTTC.

The chain is built from TRBV20-1 and TRBJ1-5, with D unclear. V was trimmed by 3 bases and J by 3 bases, leaving 12 bases between them. Germline loops: CDR1 DFQATT, CDR2 SNEGSKA (reference sequence). The CDR3 has 14 residues. The CDR3 coding sequence is TGCAGTGCTAGGGGCGATAGTTACAATCAGCCCCAGCATTTT. It encodes CSARGDSYNQPQHF.

The V gene is TRBV7-2, the J gene TRBJ2-3; no clear D gene. Deletions cut 1 base from V and 0 bases from J, with 11 bases between. CDR3 length: 16 residues. The germline gives CDR1 SGHTA, CDR2 FQGNSA. The CDR3 coding sequence is TGTGCCAGCAGCTTAGTTGGAGTCCTAAGCACAGATACGCAGTATTTT. It yields the protein CASSLVGVLSTDTQYF.

This clonotype has ten or more counts. This chain uses TRBV12-3 or TRBV12-4 with TRBJ2-7; TRBD1 aligns across 8 bases. Germline trimming cut 2 bases from V and 3 bases from J; bases unmatched to any gene: 6. The CDR3 is 15 amino acids. In DNA form, the CDR3 reads TGTGCCAGCAGTTTAAGGGGGACAGGACTCTACGAGCAGTACTTC. It codes for CASSLRGTGLYEQYF.

The table lists this clonotype with a few counts. The CDR3 reads CASSLKLPLRDTEAFF. The CDR3 DNA sequence: TGTGCCAGCAGCTTGAAGCTTCCCCTGAGAGACACTGAAGCTTTCTTT. V is TRBV5-6 and J is TRBJ1-1; D unresolved. Germline assignment: CDR1 SGHDT and CDR2 YYEEEE. V was shortened by 1 base and J by 3 bases, with 16 bases between the two germline ends. The CDR3 runs 16 residues.

The genes are TRBV3-1 and TRBJ1-4; D ambiguous. V was shortened by 2 bases and J by 5 bases, with 9 bases between the two germline ends. Germline CDR1 reads LGHDT; CDR2 reads YNNKEL (reference sequence). The CDR3 extends over 14 amino acids. DNA for the CDR3: TGTGCCAGCAGCCAAAATACTGTGAATGAAAAACTGTTTTTT. Protein: CASSQNTVNEKLFF. Full variable domain (missing parts from reference TRBV3-1 and TRBJ1-4): DTAVSQTPKYLVTQMGNDKSIKCEQNLGHDTMYWYKQDSKKFLKIMFSYNNKELIINETVPNRFSPKSPDKAHLNLHINSLELGDSAVYFCASSQNTVNEKLFFGSGTQLSVL.

This chain joins TRBV5-1 and TRBJ2-3; possible D gene TRBD2, 5 bases. The CDR3 extends over 14 amino acids. The V end lost 3 bases, the J end lost 0 bases, and 8 bases lay between the germline ends. The germline V gene has CDR1 SGHRS and CDR2 YFSETQ. In nucleotides, the CDR3 is TGCGCCAGCAGCTATAGCGAGAGCACAGATACGCAGTATTTT. Its protein product is CASSYSESTDTQYF.

This clonotype occurred a few times. In DNA, the CDR3 is TGCAGTGCTATGGAACAGGGGAGCTATGGCTACACCTTC. Translated: CSAMEQGSYGYTF. This chain connects TRBV20-1 to TRBJ1-2, with 7 bases fitting TRBD1. With 4 bases clipped from V and 4 bases from J, the junction kept 6 bases outside the gene matches. The CDR3 contains 13 residues. CDR1 and CDR2 from the germline V gene are DFQATT and SNEGSKA (reference sequence).

V and J are TRBV7-6 and TRBJ2-1, with TRBD1 identical over 8 bases. Germline CDR1 SGHVS, CDR2 FNYEAQ. Unmatched junction bases numbered 4, after V lost 5 bases and J lost 4 bases. The CDR3 loop spans 14 amino acids. As DNA, the CDR3 is TGTGCCAGCAGCGCGGGACAGGATTACAATGAGCAGTTCTTC. It is translated as CASSAGQDYNEQFF.

This clonotype came up a few times. This rearrangement joins TRBV9 to TRBJ2-3; tentatively, D is TRBD2 (6 bases). The CDR3 has 15 amino acids. Germline assignment: CDR1 SGDLS and CDR2 YYNGEE. The V end was cut by 6 bases, the J end by 0 bases, with 14 bases between. Written as DNA, the CDR3 is TGTGCCAGCAACCTGGGGGGAACTAGCACAGATACGCAGTATTTT. Protein product: CASNLGGTSTDTQYF. Based on the CDR3 plus reference TRBV9 and TRBJ2-3, the full variable domain is DSGVTQTPKHLITATGQRVTLRCSPRSGDLSVYWYQQSLDQGLQFLIQYYNGEERAKGNILERFSAQQFPDLHSELNLSSLELGDSALYFCASNLGGTSTDTQYFGPGTRLTVL.

The rearrangement uses TRBV12-3 or TRBV12-4 and TRBJ2-3; no clear D. The CDR3 consists of 11 residues. V dropped 10 bases and J dropped 6 bases, with 11 bases sitting between them. Here the CDR3 reads CATIFGDTQYF. The CDR3 DNA reads TGTGCCACCATATTCGGGGATACGCAGTATTTT.

The chain is built from TRBV15 and TRBJ2-2; 7 bases line up with TRBD2. V trimming: 5 bases; J trimming: 0 bases; junction bases outside the gene matches: 9. This CDR3 comprises 17 residues. The germline V gene encodes CDR1 LNHNV and CDR2 YYDKDF (reference sequence). Here the CDR3 DNA reads TGTGCCACCAGCTCCCGCTCCGGACTAGCGAACACCGGGGAGCTGTTTTTT. It encodes CATSSRSGLANTGELFF.

This chain joins TRBV5-1 and TRBJ2-2; 8 nucleotides agree with TRBD2. Germline-derived CDR1 and CDR2 are SGHRS and YFSETQ. Losses at the gene ends were 4 bases for V and 6 bases for J; bases not matched to a gene: 8. The CDR3 loop spans 15 amino acids. The DNA for the CDR3 is TGCGCCAGCAGCCTGGCCGCGGGGGGAGCCGGGGAGCTGTTTTTT. Amino acid sequence: CASSLAAGGAGELFF.

The chain uses TRBV4-3 and TRBJ2-6; D may match TRBD1 or TRBD2 (5 bases each). Between the trimmed V and J ends, which lost 0 bases and 0 bases, there was a span of 18 bases. Germline-derived CDR1 and CDR2 are LGHNA and YSLEER. The CDR3 is made up of 20 amino acids. CDR3 in amino acids: CASSQDRIGDPFSGANVLTF. The CDR3 DNA reads as TGCGCCAGCAGCCAAGATCGTATCGGGGACCCGTTCTCTGGGGCCAACGTCCTGACTTTC.

In this sample, this clonotype turned up many times. The junction and the germline gene differ at one end; a read error may be behind it. The rearrangement links TRBV5-1 to TRBJ1-2; D is possibly TRBD1 (5 bases). Germline V gives CDR1 SGHRS, CDR2 YFSETQ. The CDR3 is 13 amino acids. The chain's CDR3 is CASSLDSYYGYTF. CDR3 sequence (DNA): TGTGCCAGCAGCTTAGACAGTTACTATGGCTACACCTTC.

The chain couples TRBV28 to TRBJ2-7, with no clear D. V lost 5 bases to trimming and J lost 5 bases, with 10 bases between them. Germline CDR1 reads MDHEN; CDR2 reads SYDVKM. The CDR3 length is 12 residues. CDR3: CASSQQRDEQYF. In nucleotides, the CDR3 is TGTGCCAGCAGTCAACAAAGGGACGAGCAGTACTTC.

The gene calls are TRBV7-6 and TRBJ2-2; possibly TRBD1 or TRBD2 for D (5 bases each). CDR3 size: 15 residues. V lost 3 bases, J lost 5 bases, and 13 bases lay in between. Germline V CDR1 and CDR2: SGHVS, FNYEAQ. CDR3: CASSFFLGETGELFF. In DNA form, the CDR3 reads TGTGCCAGCAGCTTTTTTTTAGGGGAGACCGGGGAGCTGTTTTTT.

This clonotype was detected only a few times. The rearrangement links TRBV12-3 or TRBV12-4 to TRBJ1-2, with D unresolved. The germline V and J ends were trimmed by 5 bases and 3 bases, with 4 bases remaining between them. This CDR3 region has 11 residues. The CDR3, as DNA: TGTGCCAGCAGTACAGACTATGGCTACACCTTC. Its protein is CASSTDYGYTF.

This clonotype was recorded once. The CDR3 nucleotides are TGCAGTGCTTCAACAGGACTCCGCCCTACCTACGAGCAGTACTTC. The encoded protein is CSASTGLRPTYEQYF. The chain couples TRBV20-1 to TRBJ2-7; tentatively, D is TRBD1 or TRBD2 (5 bases each). The V gene lost 5 bases and the J gene lost 2 bases, with 19 bases spanning the gap. CDR1 is DFQATT and CDR2 is SNEGSKA in the germline V gene (reference sequence). The length of the CDR3 is 15 residues.

This chain connects TRBV15 to TRBJ2-2; 7 bases map to TRBD2. The CDR3 consists of 15 residues. V shed 2 bases and J 6 bases; nucleotides not matched to a gene: 6. CDR1 LNHNV and CDR2 YYDKDF come from the germline V gene (reference sequence). CDR3 sequence: CATSRPLAEAGELFF. The DNA of the CDR3 is TGTGCCACCAGCAGACCTCTAGCGGAGGCCGGGGAGCTGTTTTTT. The full variable domain, rest sourced from reference TRBV15 and TRBJ2-2, is DAMVIQNPRYQVTQFGKPVTLSCSQTLNHNVMYWYQQKSSQAPKLLFHYYDKDFNNEADTPDNFQSRRPNTSFCFLDIRSPGLGDTAMYLCATSRPLAEAGELFFGEGSRLTVL.

This clonotype was found a few times. The rearrangement uses TRBV11-1 and TRBJ2-1; 15 bases map to TRBD2. Germline V gene sequence: CDR1 SGHAT, CDR2 FQDESV (reference sequence). The J segment lost 0 bases and the V segment lost 2 bases, leaving 5 bases of the junction unmatched. CDR3 length: 19 amino acids. Here the CDR3 reads CASSLSGTSGGNSYNEQFF. CDR3 in DNA: TGTGCCAGCAGCTTATCCGGGACTAGCGGGGGGAACTCCTACAATGAGCAGTTCTTC.

The chain has TRBV5-1 and TRBJ2-3, with TRBD2 matching over 10 bases. V shed 0 bases and J 4 bases; nucleotides not matched to a gene: 11. The CDR3 has 18 residues. From germline, CDR1 is SGHRS and CDR2 YFSETQ. The CDR3 coding sequence is TGCGCCAGCAGCTTGGCGCGTAGCGGGGGGCCTTTTTCAGATACGCAGTATTTT. Its protein product is CASSLARSGGPFSDTQYF.

The CDR3 coding sequence is TGTGCCAGCAGTTTGGCTCGAGGGACTGGTCAGCCCCAGCATTTT. Translating it yields CASSLARGTGQPQHF. The rearrangement uses TRBV12-3 or TRBV12-4 and TRBJ1-5, with a weak D call TRBD1 (5 bases). The CDR3 contains 15 residues. V lost 3 bases and J lost 6, with 15 bases in between.

Only a few counts were recorded for this clonotype. The chain links TRBV12-3 or TRBV12-4 to TRBJ2-5; 9 bases match TRBD1. J was trimmed by 7 bases and V by 5 bases; bases with no gene match: 14. The CDR3 is 16 amino acids. CDR3 nucleotides: TGTGCCAGCAGTGTGCCGGGACAGGGTACACGAGGGACCCAGTACTTC. Protein: CASSVPGQGTRGTQYF.

This clonotype appeared a few times. This chain joins TRBV15 and TRBJ1-1; D might be TRBD1 (6 bases). The CDR3 covers 15 residues. Trimming shortened V by 1 base and J by 4 bases, and 13 bases separated the two germline ends. Looked up from germline, CDR1 is LNHNV and CDR2 is YYDKDF (reference sequence). The CDR3 sequence is CATSRGTVYRTEAFF. The DNA of the CDR3 is TGTGCCACCAGCAGAGGGACAGTATATCGCACTGAAGCTTTCTTT.